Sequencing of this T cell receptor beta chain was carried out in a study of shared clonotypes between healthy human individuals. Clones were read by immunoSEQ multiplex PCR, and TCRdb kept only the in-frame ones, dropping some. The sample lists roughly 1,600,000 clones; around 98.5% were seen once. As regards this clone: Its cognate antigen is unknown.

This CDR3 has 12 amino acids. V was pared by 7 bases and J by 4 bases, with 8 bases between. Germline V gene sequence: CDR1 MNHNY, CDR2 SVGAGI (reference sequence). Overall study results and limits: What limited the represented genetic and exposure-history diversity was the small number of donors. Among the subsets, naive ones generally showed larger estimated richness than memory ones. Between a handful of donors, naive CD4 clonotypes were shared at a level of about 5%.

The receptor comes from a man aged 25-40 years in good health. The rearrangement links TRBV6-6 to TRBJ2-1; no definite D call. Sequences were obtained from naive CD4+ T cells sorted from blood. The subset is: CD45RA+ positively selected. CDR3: CASKAVYNEQFF. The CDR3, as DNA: TGTGCCAGCAAGGCAGTATACAATGAGCAGTTCTTC.